The rows below give T cell receptor beta chains drawn from one sample of a study of T cell responses to AZD1222 COVID-19 vaccine. The protocol was immunoSEQ multiplex PCR, while the TCRdb copy is restricted to in-frame clones and leaves out a portion. Of tens of thousands of clones in the sample, 88% were seen once. The input for sequencing was peripheral blood, taken on day 0 of MenACWY control vaccination. All receptors come from an adult in good health. The CDR3 runs from the conserved cysteine through the conserved F or W. The D gene is left open where the match is weak.

J | D | length | V | CDR3
TRBJ2-7 | TRBD1 | 12 | TRBV27 | CASRQGTAEQYF
TRBJ2-2 | - | 16 | TRBV4-1 | CASSQDVAVRRGELFF
TRBJ1-2 | - | 12 | TRBV19 | CASRTQNYGYTF
TRBJ2-6 | - | 19 | TRBV3-1/TRBV3-2 | CASSQELGRGSSGANVLTF
TRBJ2-7 | - | 14 | TRBV19 | CASSRGTDRLGQYF
TRBJ2-1 | TRBD2 | 13 | TRBV7-2 | CASSLAGGAEQFF
TRBJ2-5 | TRBD2 | 16 | TRBV24-1 | CATSDPGTSGAETQYF
TRBJ1-3 | - | 14 | TRBV5-1 | CASSDTGSLNTIYF
TRBJ1-3 | - | 15 | TRBV7-9 | CASSPRESSGNTIYF
TRBJ1-3 | - | 14 | TRBV7-2 | CASSFGFSGNTIYF